The rows below give T cell receptor beta chains drawn from one sample of a study of blood T cell repertoires in COVID-19. Sequenced by immunoSEQ multiplex PCR; TCRdb stores in-frame clones only, minus some. The sample contains about 170,000 clones, approximately 83% of which appear only once. The specimen sequenced was peripheral blood. The receptors were gathered from a man between 65 and 85 years old with active or convalescent COVID-19. CDR3s include the opening cysteine and the closing phenylalanine or tryptophan. The order of the fields is V gene, J gene, clone size, D gene, CDR3 protein. The D gene is left open where the match is weak. Not every row has a clone size; where given, it reads once, few, many or a size class.

TRBV5-4	TRBJ1-2	NA	NA	CASSATTEVLGGYTF
TRBV28	TRBJ1-2	few	NA	CASNTHTANPGYTF
TRBV4-1	TRBJ1-1	NA	TRBD1	CASHGNRGNTEAFF
TRBV6-2/TRBV6-3	TRBJ1-1	NA	TRBD1	CASSYSIFGQGSAFF
TRBV28	TRBJ2-6	NA	NA	CASGRDGAAGANVLTF
TRBV28	TRBJ1-2	NA	NA	CASSPSTYYGYTF
TRBV18	TRBJ1-2	NA	NA	CASSPGGGYGYTF
TRBV7-9	TRBJ1-5	few	NA	CASSFSGGNQPQHF
TRBV6-5	TRBJ2-3	NA	TRBD2	CASTQGLAGSTQYF
TRBV15	TRBJ1-4	NA	NA	CATSRGASSATNEKLFF
TRBV4-1	TRBJ1-2	NA	NA	CASSQDYSGYTF
TRBV28	TRBJ2-1	NA	NA	CASSFGGLSNEQFF
TRBV24-1	TRBJ1-5	few	NA	CATAKGTGDQPQHF
TRBV4-1	TRBJ2-5	NA	TRBD2	CASSREGGQYETQYF
TRBV5-6	TRBJ2-1	NA	NA	CASSYQGSTYNEQFF
TRBV5-4	TRBJ2-2	NA	TRBD2	CASSLIGAGDFAGELFF
TRBV6-5	TRBJ1-1	NA	TRBD1	CASNQPGGRTEAFF
TRBV30	TRBJ2-7	NA	NA	CAWSGRGGNTYEQYF
TRBV6-5	TRBJ2-1	few	TRBD1	CASSYPGGDEQFF
TRBV6-6	TRBJ1-5	NA	TRBD1	CASRTGGHNQPQHF
TRBV2	TRBJ1-2	NA	TRBD1	CAITGGDGYTF
TRBV6-5	TRBJ1-2	NA	NA	CASSYVLGGYTF
TRBV7-2	TRBJ1-4	NA	NA	CASSFPVGEEKLFF
TRBV5-1	TRBJ1-2	once	TRBD1	CASSHLWDRNGYTF
TRBV28	TRBJ2-1	NA	NA	CASSLFRSGNEQFF
TRBV7-2	TRBJ2-5	NA	TRBD1	CASSPRTGRQETQYF
TRBV24-1	TRBJ1-2	NA	NA	CATSGPGHANYGYTF
TRBV7-8	TRBJ1-2	NA	NA	CASSLKGAYGYTF
TRBV18	TRBJ2-1	NA	NA	CASSPLGQLSYNEQFF
TRBV14	TRBJ2-3	NA	NA	CASSPRGNIGDTQYF
TRBV5-6	TRBJ2-7	NA	TRBD1	CASSLVRGQGAYEQYF
TRBV6-5	TRBJ2-1	NA	NA	CAAGTPTYNEQFF
TRBV30	TRBJ2-5	NA	NA	CATGQSQETQYF
TRBV7-7	TRBJ1-6	NA	NA	CASSSEPGSPLHF
TRBV24-1	TRBJ2-1	once	NA	CATSDLTSYNEQFF
TRBV5-1	TRBJ2-7	once	NA	CASSPAAYRTYEQYF
TRBV7-2	TRBJ1-4	NA	NA	CASSLGLSEKLFF
TRBV28	TRBJ1-3	NA	NA	CASSLSRWQGIGNTIYF
TRBV30	TRBJ1-6	NA	NA	CAWAPRNSPLHF
TRBV5-1	TRBJ2-5	few	TRBD2	CASSPGLAGVETQYF
TRBV6-6	TRBJ1-3	NA	NA	CASSPLSRTYGNTIYF
TRBV9	TRBJ2-7	NA	TRBD2	CASSASLAGGPPSEQYF
TRBV27	TRBJ2-7	few	NA	CASRQTVRLGQQYF
TRBV7-2	TRBJ2-7	NA	TRBD2	CASSLGLAGEVQYF
TRBV5-8	TRBJ2-1	NA	TRBD1	CASSKVGQGIDNEQFF
TRBV12-3/TRBV12-4	TRBJ1-1	NA	NA	CASTTGQNTEAFF
TRBV10-3	TRBJ1-5	many	TRBD1	CAISESLRQGARGIRPQHF
TRBV6-5	TRBJ1-2	NA	NA	CASWSLGQSYGYTF
TRBV19	TRBJ1-1	NA	TRBD1	CASRETGLSGTEAFF
TRBV18	TRBJ2-7	NA	NA	CASSPASGQPYEQYF
TRBV7-8	TRBJ2-3	NA	TRBD2	CASSFASGGAGGADTQYF
TRBV5-1	TRBJ1-4	NA	NA	CASSLLATAGEKLFF
TRBV11-2	TRBJ1-1	NA	TRBD1	CASSPLWDRGRSGTEAFF